This T cell receptor beta chain emerged from a study of CD8+ T cells in alopecia areata. This clone came up a few times. Mouse germline and gene names are used. The CDR3 end lies 4 residues beyond the end of the read and is filled in from the germline J gene. Once RNA had been extracted, it was reverse transcribed into cDNA to act as the sequencing template. Some clones are missing from TCRdb's copy, which holds only in-frame ones; the method was immunoSEQ multiplex PCR. Altogether around 100,000 clones were found in the sample, and no singletons occur. The CDR3 runs to 16 residues. V lost 2 bases to trimming and J lost 1 base; unmatched junction nucleotides: 6. Germline V gives CDR1 NNHDY, CDR2 SYVADS.

The source of this sequence is a C3H/HeJ mouse with alopecia areata. For this strain, the MHC haplotype corresponds to H2-k. The gene calls are TRBV13-3 and TRBJ2-4; 8 nucleotides align to TRBD2. Sequencing used lesional skin. CDR3 amino acids: CASSEWGGKGQNTLYF. The sequenced CDR3 bases are TGTGCCAGCAGTGAATGGGGGGGAAAGGGTCAAAAC.